Listed below are T cell receptor beta chains from one sample, sequenced in a study of T cells in Graves' hyperthyroidism and ophthalmopathy. TCRdb re-derived calls from the multiplex PCR reads in MiXCR, one entry per CDR3 protein. The sample holds 500,000 to 650,000 distinct CDR3 sequences, under 20% seen once. The specimen was blood. The receptors here all came from a young woman with Graves' ophthalmopathy. The CDR3 runs from the conserved cysteine through the conserved F or W.

J,V,CDR3
TRBJ2-7,TRBV3-1,CASSQGWRRPPYEQYF
TRBJ2-1,TRBV2,CASTWGGGATEQFF
TRBJ1-3,TRBV29-1,CSALDAPSGNTIYF
TRBJ2-3,TRBV10-2,CASSDSIWDSDKTSTDTQYF
TRBJ2-1,TRBV7-9,CASSLARTGGNEQFF
TRBJ2-7,TRBV10-3,CAIRNSGRLSYEQYF
TRBJ2-1,TRBV19,CASSPRPGLAGGSYNEQFF
TRBJ2-5,TRBV24-1,CATSDFQGPGETQYF
TRBJ2-2,TRBV20-1,CSAPKSVDSKSGELFF
TRBJ1-3,TRBV4-3,CASSQENGNTIYF
TRBJ2-1,TRBV11-1,CASSPTRGAYNEQFF
TRBJ2-1,TRBV2,CASSVHQEYNEQFF
TRBJ2-1,TRBV30,CAWSPGVAYNEQFF
TRBJ1-2,TRBV7-3,CASSLVGADYGYTF
TRBJ1-5,TRBV20-1,CSARLDRSNQPQHF
TRBJ2-2,TRBV20-1,CSARPGLYTGELFF
TRBJ2-7,TRBV30,CAWSVLQTYEQYF
TRBJ1-5,TRBV19,CASTPSVEGRSNQPQHF
TRBJ2-7,TRBV28,CASSLDHEQYF
TRBJ2-4,TRBV10-3,CAISEKGVVLQYF
TRBJ1-1,TRBV20-1,CSAWGQGTMNTEAFF
TRBJ2-7,TRBV27,CASSLSWGGYYEQYF
TRBJ2-3,TRBV19,CASSITSGRPSTQYF
TRBJ2-2,TRBV12-3/TRBV12-4,CASSPGLAGGRNTGELFF
TRBJ1-1,TRBV7-2,CASSLVGTARGTEAFF
TRBJ2-1,TRBV29-1,CSVWTGSSEQFF
TRBJ2-7,TRBV3-2,CASSQGFYEQYF
TRBJ2-3,TRBV20-1,CSASESQRRTDTQYF
TRBJ2-1,TRBV7-9,CASLDRGHPYNEQFF
TRBJ1-2,TRBV9,CASSRGDSYGYTF
TRBJ2-4,TRBV5-6,CASSRGGLAKNIQYF
TRBJ1-2,TRBV28,CASSLVPPDVPSNYGYTF
TRBJ1-4,TRBV20-1,CSASTASAEKLFF
TRBJ1-2,TRBV13,CASSSDILSNYGYTF
TRBJ1-6,TRBV2,CASGYGGNSPLHF
TRBJ2-5,TRBV7-9,CASSLTLWDQETQYF
TRBJ1-5,TRBV18,CASSPPGRGNQPQHF
TRBJ2-3,TRBV29-1,CSVDGSTDTQYF